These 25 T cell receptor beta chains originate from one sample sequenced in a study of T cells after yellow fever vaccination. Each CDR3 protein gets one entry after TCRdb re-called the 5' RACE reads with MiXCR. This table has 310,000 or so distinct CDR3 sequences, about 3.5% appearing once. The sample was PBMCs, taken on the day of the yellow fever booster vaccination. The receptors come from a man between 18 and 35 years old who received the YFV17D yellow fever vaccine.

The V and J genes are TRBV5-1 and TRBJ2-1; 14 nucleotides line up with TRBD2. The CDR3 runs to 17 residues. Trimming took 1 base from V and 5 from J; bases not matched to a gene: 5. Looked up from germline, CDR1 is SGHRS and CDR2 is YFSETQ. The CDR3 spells CASSLRGTSGGHNEQFF. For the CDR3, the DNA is TGCGCCAGCAGCTTGAGAGGGACTAGCGGGGGTCACAATGAGCAGTTCTTC. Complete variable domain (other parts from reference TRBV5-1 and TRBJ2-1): KAGVTQTPRYLIKTRGQQVTLSCSPISGHRSVSWYQQTPGQGLQFLFEYFSETQRNKGNFPGRFSGRQFSNSRSEMNVSTLELGDSALYLCASSLRGTSGGHNEQFFGPGTRLTVL.

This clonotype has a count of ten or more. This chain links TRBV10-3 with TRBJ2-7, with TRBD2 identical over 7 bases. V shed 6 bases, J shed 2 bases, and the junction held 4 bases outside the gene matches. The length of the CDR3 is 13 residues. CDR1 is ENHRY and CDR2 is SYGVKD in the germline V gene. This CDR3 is CAIRDRGAYEQYV. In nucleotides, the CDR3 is TGTGCCATCAGGGACCGGGGGGCCTACGAGCAGTACGTC.

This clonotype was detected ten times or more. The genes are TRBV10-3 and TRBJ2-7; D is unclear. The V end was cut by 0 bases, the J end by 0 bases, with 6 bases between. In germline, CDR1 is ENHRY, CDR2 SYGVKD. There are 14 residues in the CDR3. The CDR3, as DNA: TGTGCCATCAGTGAGTCTAAAAGCTCCTACGAGCAGTACGTC. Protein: CAISESKSSYEQYV.

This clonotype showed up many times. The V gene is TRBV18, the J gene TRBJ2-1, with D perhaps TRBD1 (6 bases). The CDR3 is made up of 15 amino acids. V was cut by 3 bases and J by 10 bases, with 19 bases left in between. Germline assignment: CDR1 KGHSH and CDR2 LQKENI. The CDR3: CASSPTRTQGGEQFF. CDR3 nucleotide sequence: TGTGCCAGCTCACCGACGCGGACACAGGGCGGGGAGCAGTTCTTC. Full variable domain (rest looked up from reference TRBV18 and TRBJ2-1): NAGVMQNPRHLVRRRGQEARLRCSPMKGHSHVYWYRQLPEEGLKFMVYLQKENIIDESGMPKERFSAEFPKEGPSILRIQQVVRGDSAAYFCASSPTRTQGGEQFFGPGTRLTVL.

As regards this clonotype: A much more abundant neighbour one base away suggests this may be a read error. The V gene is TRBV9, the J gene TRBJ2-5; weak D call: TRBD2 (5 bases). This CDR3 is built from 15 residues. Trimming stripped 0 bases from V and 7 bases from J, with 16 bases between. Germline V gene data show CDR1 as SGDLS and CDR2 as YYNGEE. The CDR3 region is CASSVAGSVGGTQYF. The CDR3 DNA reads TGTGCCAGCAGCGTAGCTGGTAGCGTGGGTGGGACCCAGTACTTC.

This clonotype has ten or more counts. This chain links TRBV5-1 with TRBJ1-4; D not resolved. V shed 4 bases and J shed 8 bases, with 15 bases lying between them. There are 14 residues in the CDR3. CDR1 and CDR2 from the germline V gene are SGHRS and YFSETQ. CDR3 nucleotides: TGCGCCAGCAGCCTGGGATCCGCAAGCGAAAAACTGTTTTTT. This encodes CASSLGSASEKLFF.

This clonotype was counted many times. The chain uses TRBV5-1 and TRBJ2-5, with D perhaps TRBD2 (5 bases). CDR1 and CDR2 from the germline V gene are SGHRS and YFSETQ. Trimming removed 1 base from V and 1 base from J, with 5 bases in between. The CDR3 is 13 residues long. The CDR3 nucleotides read TGCGCCAGCAGCTTGAGCGGCCAAGAGACCCAGTACTTC. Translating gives CASSLSGQETQYF.

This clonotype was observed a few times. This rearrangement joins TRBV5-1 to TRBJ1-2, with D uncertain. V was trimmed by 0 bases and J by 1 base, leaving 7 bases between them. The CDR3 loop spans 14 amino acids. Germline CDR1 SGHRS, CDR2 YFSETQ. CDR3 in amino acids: CASSLGSVNYGYTF. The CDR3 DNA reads TGCGCCAGCAGCTTGGGTAGTGTTAACTATGGCTACACCTTC.

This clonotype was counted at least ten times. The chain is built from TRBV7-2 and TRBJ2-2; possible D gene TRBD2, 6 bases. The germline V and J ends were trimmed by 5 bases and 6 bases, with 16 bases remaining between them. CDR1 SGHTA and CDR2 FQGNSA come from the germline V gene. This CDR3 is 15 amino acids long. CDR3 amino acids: CASSLRTGGAGELFF. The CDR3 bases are TGTGCCAGCAGCCTCCGGACCGGGGGTGCCGGGGAGCTGTTTTTT.

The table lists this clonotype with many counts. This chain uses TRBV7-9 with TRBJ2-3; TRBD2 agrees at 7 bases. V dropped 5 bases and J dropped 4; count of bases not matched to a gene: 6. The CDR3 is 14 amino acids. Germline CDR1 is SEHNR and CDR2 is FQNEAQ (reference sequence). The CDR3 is CASSPRTSPDTQYF. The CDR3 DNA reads TGTGCCAGCAGCCCTCGGACTAGTCCAGATACGCAGTATTTT.

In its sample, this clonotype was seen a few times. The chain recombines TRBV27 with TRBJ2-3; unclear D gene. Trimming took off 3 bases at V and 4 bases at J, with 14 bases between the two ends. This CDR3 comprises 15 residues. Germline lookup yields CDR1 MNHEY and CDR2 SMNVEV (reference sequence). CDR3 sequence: CASSFWARRADTQYF. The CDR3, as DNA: TGTGCCAGCAGTTTTTGGGCCAGACGGGCAGATACGCAGTATTTT.

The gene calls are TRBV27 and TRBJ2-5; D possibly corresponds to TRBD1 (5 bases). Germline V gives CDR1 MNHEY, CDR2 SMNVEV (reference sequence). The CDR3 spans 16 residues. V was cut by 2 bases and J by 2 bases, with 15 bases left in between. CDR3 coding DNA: TGTGCCAGCAGTTTAAAAAACGACAGAAAACAAGAGACCCAGTACTTC. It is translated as CASSLKNDRKQETQYF.

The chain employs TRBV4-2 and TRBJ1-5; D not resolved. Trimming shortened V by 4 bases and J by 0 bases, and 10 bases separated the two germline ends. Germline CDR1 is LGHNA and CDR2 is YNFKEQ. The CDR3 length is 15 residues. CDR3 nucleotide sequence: TGTGCCAGCAGCCGCACCAGCGATAGCAATCAGCCCCAGCATTTT. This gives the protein CASSRTSDSNQPQHF.

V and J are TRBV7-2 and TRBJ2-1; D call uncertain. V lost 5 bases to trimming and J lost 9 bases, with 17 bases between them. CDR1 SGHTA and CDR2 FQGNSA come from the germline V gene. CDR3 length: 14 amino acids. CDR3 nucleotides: TGTGCCAGCAGCAATCAACTTAGGTTGGGTGAGCAGTTCTTC. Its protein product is CASSNQLRLGEQFF.

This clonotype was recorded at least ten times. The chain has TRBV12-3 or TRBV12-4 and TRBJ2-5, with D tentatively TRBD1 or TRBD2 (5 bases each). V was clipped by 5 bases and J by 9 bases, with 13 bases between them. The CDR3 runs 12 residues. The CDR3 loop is CASSPRGAAQYF. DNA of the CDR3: TGTGCCAGCAGTCCCCGGGGCGCGGCCCAGTACTTC.

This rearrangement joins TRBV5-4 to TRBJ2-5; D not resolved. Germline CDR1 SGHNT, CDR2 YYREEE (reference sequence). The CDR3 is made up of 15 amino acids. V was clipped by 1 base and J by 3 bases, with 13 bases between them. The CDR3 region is CASSLWGREKETQYF. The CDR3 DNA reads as TGTGCCAGCAGCTTGTGGGGAAGAGAGAAAGAGACCCAGTACTTC.

This CDR3 reads CASSRTGLQFYGYTF. The CDR3 DNA follows: TGTGCCAGCAGCCGTACAGGTCTCCAATTCTATGGCTACACCTTC. This rearrangement joins TRBV5-4 to TRBJ1-2; the D gene is possibly TRBD1 (5 bases). V dropped 4 bases and J dropped 4 bases, with 17 bases sitting between them. CDR1 and CDR2 from the germline V gene are SGHNT and YYREEE (reference sequence). CDR3 length equals 15 residues.

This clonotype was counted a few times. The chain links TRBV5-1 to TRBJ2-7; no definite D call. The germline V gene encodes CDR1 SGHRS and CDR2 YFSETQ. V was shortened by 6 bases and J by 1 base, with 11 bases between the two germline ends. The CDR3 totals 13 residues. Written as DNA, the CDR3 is TGCGCCAGCACACCCGACTCTTCCTACGAGCAGTACTTC. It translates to CASTPDSSYEQYF.

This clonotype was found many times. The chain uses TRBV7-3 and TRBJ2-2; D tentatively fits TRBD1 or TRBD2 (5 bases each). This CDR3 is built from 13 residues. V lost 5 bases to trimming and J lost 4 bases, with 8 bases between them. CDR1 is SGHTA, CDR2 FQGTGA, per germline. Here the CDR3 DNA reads TGTGCCAGCAGCCCGGGGCCCACCGGGGAGCTGTTTTTT. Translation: CASSPGPTGELFF. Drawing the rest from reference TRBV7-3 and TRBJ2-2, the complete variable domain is GAGVSQTPSNKVTEKGKYVELRCDPISGHTALYWYRQSLGQGPEFLIYFQGTGAADDSGLPNDRFFAVRPEGSVSTLKIQRTERGDSAVYLCASSPGPTGELFFGEGSRLTVL.

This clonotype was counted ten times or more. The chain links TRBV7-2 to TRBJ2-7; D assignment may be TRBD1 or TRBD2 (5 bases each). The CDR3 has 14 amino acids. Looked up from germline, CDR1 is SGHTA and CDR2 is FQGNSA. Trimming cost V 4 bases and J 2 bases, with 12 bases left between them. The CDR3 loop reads CASSWPGTAYEQYF. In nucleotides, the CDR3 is TGTGCCAGCAGCTGGCCGGGGACGGCCTACGAGCAGTACTTC. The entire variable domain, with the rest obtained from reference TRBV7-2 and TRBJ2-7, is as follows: GAGVSQSPSNKVTEKGKDVELRCDPISGHTALYWYRQSLGQGLEFLIYFQGNSAPDKSGLPSDRFSAERTGGSVSTLTIQRTQQEDSAVYLCASSWPGTAYEQYFGPGTRLTVT.

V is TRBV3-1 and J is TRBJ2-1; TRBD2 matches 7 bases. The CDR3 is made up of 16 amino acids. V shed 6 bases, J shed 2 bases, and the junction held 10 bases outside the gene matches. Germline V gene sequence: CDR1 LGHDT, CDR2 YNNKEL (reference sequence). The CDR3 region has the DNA TGTGCCAGCAGTAGCAACCGGGGAGGGACCTACAATGAGCAGTTCTTC. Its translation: CASSSNRGGTYNEQFF.

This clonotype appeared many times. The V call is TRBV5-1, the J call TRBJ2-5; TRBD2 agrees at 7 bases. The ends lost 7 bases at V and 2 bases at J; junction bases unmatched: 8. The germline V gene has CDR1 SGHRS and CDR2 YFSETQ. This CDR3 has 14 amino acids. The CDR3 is CASFPSGTQETQYF. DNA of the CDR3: TGCGCCAGCTTCCCTAGCGGAACTCAAGAGACCCAGTACTTC.

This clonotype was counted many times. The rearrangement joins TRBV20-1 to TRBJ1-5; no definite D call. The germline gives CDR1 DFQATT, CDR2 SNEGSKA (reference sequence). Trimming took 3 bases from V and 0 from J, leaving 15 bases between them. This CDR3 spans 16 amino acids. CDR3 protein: CSASPREGYSNQPQHF. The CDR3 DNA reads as TGCAGTGCTAGTCCTCGAGAGGGCTATAGCAATCAGCCCCAGCATTTT.

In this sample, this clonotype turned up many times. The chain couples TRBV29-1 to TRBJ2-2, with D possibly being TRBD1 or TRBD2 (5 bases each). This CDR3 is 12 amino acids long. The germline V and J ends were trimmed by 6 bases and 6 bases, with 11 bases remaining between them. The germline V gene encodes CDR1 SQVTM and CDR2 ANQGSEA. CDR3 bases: TGCAGCGTGGAGGTGACAGCCGGGGAGCTGTTTTTT. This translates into CSVEVTAGELFF.

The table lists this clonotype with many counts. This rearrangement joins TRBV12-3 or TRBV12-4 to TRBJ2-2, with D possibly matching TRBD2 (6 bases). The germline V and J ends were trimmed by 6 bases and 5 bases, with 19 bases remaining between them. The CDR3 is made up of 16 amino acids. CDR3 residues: CASSSWGTRGTGELFF. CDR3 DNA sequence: TGTGCCAGCAGCTCATGGGGCACGCGGGGAACCGGGGAGCTGTTTTTT.